Listed below are T cell receptor beta chains from one sample, sequenced in a study of T-cell memory formation after mild COVID-19. TCRdb re-called the 5' RACE reads through MiXCR, storing one row per CDR3 protein. The sample lists about 150,000 distinct CDR3 sequences; 20% to 25% were seen once. Material for sequencing was PBMCs or a T cell subset sorted from them (not recorded which). These receptors originate from an adult woman who had mild COVID-19 (a few samples of this study predate the infection). Cell type and time point are not known. The CDR3 runs from the conserved cysteine through the conserved F or W. D genes are given only for firm matches. Rows may omit the clone size; those that give it use once, few, many or a size class.

CDR3aa	CDR3nt	len	abundance	d_gene	v_gene	j_gene
CASSFPGQAGGTEAFF	TGTGCCAGCAGCTTTCCAGGACAGGCAGGTGGGACTGAAGCTTTCTTT	16	few	TRBD1	TRBV7-8	TRBJ1-1
CATKDPGSYNEQFF	TGTGCCACCAAGGACCCGGGCTCCTACAATGAGCAGTTCTTC	14	few	.	TRBV6-1	TRBJ2-1
CASSVGSGGAGETQYF	TGTGCCAGCAGCGTAGGGAGCGGGGGGGCTGGAGAGACCCAGTACTTC	16	once	TRBD2	TRBV9	TRBJ2-5
CASSVGGFRFGEAFF	TGTGCCAGCAGCGTAGGCGGTTTTCGTTTTGGTGAAGCTTTCTTT	15	few	.	TRBV9	TRBJ1-1
CASSSVQGPEAFF	TGCGCCAGCAGCTCGGTACAGGGGCCTGAAGCTTTCTTT	13	.	TRBD1	TRBV5-1	TRBJ1-1
CASSAENTGELFF	TGTGCCAGCAGCGCTGAGAACACCGGGGAGCTGTTTTTT	13	.	.	TRBV9	TRBJ2-2
CASRSSTSGSFGYNEQFF	TGTGCATCGCGGTCGTCGACTAGCGGGAGTTTTGGGTACAATGAGCAGTTCTTC	18	few	TRBD2	TRBV7-8	TRBJ2-1
CASSLDGFGRTYSAEAFF	TGTGCCAGCAGCTTAGATGGTTTCGGGCGTACTTATAGCGCTGAAGCTTTCTTT	18	few	.	TRBV11-2	TRBJ1-1
CASTPVESGNNQPQHF	TGTGCCAGCACCCCGGTGGAGTCAGGTAACAATCAGCCCCAGCATTTT	16	.	.	TRBV2	TRBJ1-5
CASSLGGAGNTIYF	TGTGCCAGCAGCTTAGGGGGGGCTGGAAACACCATATATTTT	14	.	.	TRBV7-8	TRBJ1-3
CASSVRLAGGGEQFF	TGTGCCAGCAGCGTAAGACTAGCGGGAGGAGGCGAGCAGTTCTTC	15	few	TRBD2	TRBV9	TRBJ2-1
CASSDGTGENSPLHF	TGCGCCAGCAGCGACGGGACAGGGGAAAATTCACCCCTCCACTTT	15	.	TRBD1	TRBV5-1	TRBJ1-6
CASSDLAGGHNEQFF	TGTGCCAGCAGCGACCTAGCGGGGGGTCATAATGAGCAGTTCTTC	15	.	TRBD2	TRBV7-3	TRBJ2-1
CASSSARTLDEQFF	TGTGCCAGCAGCTCCGCCCGGACATTGGATGAGCAGTTCTTC	14	.	.	TRBV7-9	TRBJ2-1
CASSPPGTGPYEQYF	TGTGCCAGCAGTCCCCCCGGGACAGGTCCCTACGAGCAGTACTTC	15	.	TRBD1	TRBV27	TRBJ2-7
CASSQDVNTEAFF	TGCGCCAGCAGCCAAGATGTGAACACTGAAGCTTTCTTT	13	.	.	TRBV4-3	TRBJ1-1
CASTYGGGAWETQYF	TGTGCCAGCACTTACGGAGGGGGGGCGTGGGAGACCCAGTACTTC	15	.	.	TRBV27	TRBJ2-5
CASSQTSGRTNEQFF	TGTGCCAGCAGTCAGACTAGCGGGAGGACCAATGAGCAGTTCTTC	15	few	TRBD2	TRBV6-5	TRBJ2-1
CASSPFLARDTDTQYF	TGTGCCAGCAGCCCCTTTCTAGCGAGGGACACAGATACGCAGTATTTT	16	few	.	TRBV7-3	TRBJ2-3
CASSLLQQGYGYTF	TGTGCCAGCAGTTTATTACAGCAGGGCTATGGCTACACCTTC	14	.	.	TRBV12-3/TRBV12-4	TRBJ1-2
CSASPSSGESYNEQFF	TGCAGTGCTAGCCCGTCTAGCGGAGAATCCTACAATGAGCAGTTCTTC	16	few	TRBD2	TRBV20-1	TRBJ2-1
CASSGGTSLEYEQYF	TGTGCCAGCAGTGGAGGGACATCTCTCGAATACGAGCAGTACTTC	15	few	.	TRBV7-9	TRBJ2-7
CASSGESIPGELFF	TGTGCCAGCAGTGGTGAATCTATCCCCGGGGAGCTGTTTTTT	14	few	.	TRBV6-1	TRBJ2-2
CATSEGTSGDTQYF	TGTGCCACCAGTGAGGGAACTTCAGGAGATACGCAGTATTTT	14	.	.	TRBV24-1	TRBJ2-3
CATSDPRVREVYNEQFF	TGTGCCACCAGTGATCCCCGGGTGCGGGAGGTTTACAATGAGCAGTTCTTC	17	.	TRBD2	TRBV24-1	TRBJ2-1
CASSLEGLPRETQYF	TGCGCCAGCAGCTTGGAGGGACTGCCCAGAGAGACCCAGTACTTC	15	.	.	TRBV5-1	TRBJ2-5
CASSLTGHEETQYF	TGTGCCAGCAGTCTGACGGGACATGAAGAGACCCAGTACTTC	14	.	.	TRBV12-3/TRBV12-4	TRBJ2-5
CASSQVQFNTGELFF	TGCGCCAGCAGCCAAGTCCAGTTCAACACCGGGGAGCTGTTTTTT	15	many	.	TRBV4-1	TRBJ2-2
CASVDSFKTYEQYF	TGTGCCAGCGTTGACAGCTTTAAAACCTACGAGCAGTACTTC	14	.	.	TRBV6-2/TRBV6-3	TRBJ2-7
CASSEVNRGLRAEAFF	TGTGCCAGCAGTGAAGTAAACAGGGGGCTAAGGGCTGAAGCTTTCTTT	16	.	TRBD1	TRBV2	TRBJ1-1